These T cell receptor beta chains were read from a single sample in a study of PD-L1 blockade in urothelial cancer. Here immunoSEQ multiplex PCR was the method, and the copy in TCRdb shows in-frame clones only, minus some. The sample shows about 120,000 clones, more than 85% of them seen only once. The source material was PBMCs, sampled around atezolizumab (anti-PD-L1) treatment. The receptors derive from a man aged 55-75 years with urothelial cancer. CDR3s include the opening cysteine and the closing phenylalanine or tryptophan. Each record gives: clone size, J gene, D gene, V gene, CDR3 DNA, CDR3 protein. A D gene is named only where the DNA matches it firmly. Rows may omit the clone size; those that give it use once, few, many or a size class.

>NA|TRBJ2-7|TRBD1|TRBV6-1
TGTGCCAGCAGGATCCCGGGACAGGGAGACGAACAGTACTTC
CASRIPGQGDEQYF
>NA|TRBJ1-1|TRBD1|TRBV11-3
TGTGCCAGCAGCTTGACAACTGGACAGGGGGCAACTGAAGCTTTCTTT
CASSLTTGQGATEAFF
>NA|TRBJ2-5|TRBD2|TRBV2
TGTGCCAGGGGGGGACTAGCGTTTCAAGAGACCCAGTACTTC
CARGGLAFQETQYF
>NA|TRBJ2-2|TRBD2|TRBV19
TGTGCCAGTAATGGGGTAGCGGGTCTCACCGGGGAGCTGTTTTTT
CASNGVAGLTGELFF
>NA|TRBJ1-1|NA|TRBV5-1
TGCGCCAGCAGCACGGGGGACCGAATTATAGCTTTCTTT
CASSTGDRIIAFF
>NA|TRBJ1-1|TRBD1|TRBV28
TGTGCCGTTAAAGGGGACAGGAACACTGAAGCTTTCTTT
CAVKGDRNTEAFF
>few|TRBJ2-5|NA|TRBV11-1
TGTGCCAGCAGCTTCAAGGGGGAAGAGACCCAGTACTTC
CASSFKGEETQYF
>once|TRBJ1-2|TRBD1|TRBV7-2
TGTGCCAGCAGCTTAGTTACAGGGGGAGTGGACGGCTACACCTTC
CASSLVTGGVDGYTF
>NA|TRBJ2-2|NA|TRBV7-2
TGTGCCAGCAGCTTAGGGGGAGGATTTGAGTCGGCCGGGGAGCTGTTTTTT
CASSLGGGFESAGELFF
>NA|TRBJ1-2|TRBD1|TRBV30
TGTGCCTGGAGTGAGGACAGGGGGCGCGGCTACACCTTC
CAWSEDRGRGYTF
>NA|TRBJ2-1|NA|TRBV10-3
TGTGCCATCAGTGAGTCTAGCGGAAACTTCTACAATGAGCAGTTCTTC
CAISESSGNFYNEQFF
>NA|TRBJ2-3|TRBD2|TRBV5-4
TGTGCCAGCAGGAGCGGGGGGACTAGCACAGATACGCAGTATTTT
CASRSGGTSTDTQYF
>NA|TRBJ2-5|TRBD1|TRBV19
TGTGCCAGTAGTGCCCCGGGACAGCGAGAGACCCAGTACTTC
CASSAPGQRETQYF
>NA|TRBJ2-7|NA|TRBV5-6
TGTGCCAGCAGAAAGGAGGGTATCTACGAGCAGTACTTC
CASRKEGIYEQYF
>NA|TRBJ2-1|NA|TRBV2
TGTGCCAGCAGTCGGGACTCCCTCTATGAGCAGTTCTTC
CASSRDSLYEQFF
>NA|TRBJ1-4|TRBD1|TRBV18
TGTGCCAGCTCCAGGGGGAGAGATGAAAAACTGTTTTTT
CASSRGRDEKLFF
>NA|TRBJ1-1|NA|TRBV7-9
TGTGCCAGCAGCGCGGACTTCATGAACACTGAAGCTTTCTTT
CASSADFMNTEAFF
>NA|TRBJ1-1|NA|TRBV11-2
TGTGCCAGCAGCGCTAACAGGGCAGAGAGCACTGAAGCTTTCTTT
CASSANRAESTEAFF
>NA|TRBJ1-2|NA|TRBV10-3
TGTGCCATCAGTGAGTCGCTCGGGCAGGGGTCTAACTATGGCTACACCTTC
CAISESLGQGSNYGYTF
>NA|TRBJ1-2|NA|TRBV14
TGTGCCAGCAGCCAGGGATCCGGGGGCTATGGCTACACCTTC
CASSQGSGGYGYTF
>NA|TRBJ2-1|TRBD2|TRBV18
TGTGCCAGCTCACCCTTAACCAAGGGAGCGGGACGCGATGAGCAGTTCTTC
CASSPLTKGAGRDEQFF
>NA|TRBJ1-1|NA|TRBV4-3
TGCGCCAGCAGCCAAGAATCTGCCGGGGGAACTGAAGCTTTCTTT
CASSQESAGGTEAFF
>NA|TRBJ1-2|NA|TRBV6-4
TGTGCCAGCAGTGACTTCCCCTTTAACTATGGCTACACCTTC
CASSDFPFNYGYTF
>NA|TRBJ1-1|NA|TRBV10-3
TGTGCCATGATGCAGTCCATGAACACTGAAGCTTTCTTT
CAMMQSMNTEAFF
>few|TRBJ2-5|NA|TRBV5-1
TGCGCCAGCAGAACGAGACAGGCCCAAGAGACCCAGTACTTC
CASRTRQAQETQYF
>NA|TRBJ2-3|NA|TRBV6-6
TGTGCCAGCGAACCTCAGGGGGGAGATACGCAGTATTTT
CASEPQGGDTQYF
>NA|TRBJ2-3|TRBD2|TRBV5-4
TGTGCCAGCAGCTTGGCCCAGCGGGGTAGCACAGATACGCAGTATTTT
CASSLAQRGSTDTQYF
>NA|TRBJ1-1|NA|TRBV2
TGTGCCAGCAAGATCGGACAGAACACTGAAGCTTTCTTT
CASKIGQNTEAFF
>NA|TRBJ2-3|NA|TRBV5-4
TGTGCCAGCAAACGGGCGGGGCGGTCAGATACGCAGTATTTT
CASKRAGRSDTQYF
>NA|TRBJ2-1|TRBD1|TRBV10-3
TGTGCCATCAGTGGCCAGGGGGCGCAGAATGAGCAGTTCTTC
CAISGQGAQNEQFF
>NA|TRBJ1-2|TRBD1|TRBV5-1
TGCGCCAGCAAACAGGGGGCCGACTATGGCTACACCTTC
CASKQGADYGYTF
>NA|TRBJ1-3|TRBD1|TRBV11-3
TGTGCCAGCAGCTGGCGACAGGGCTCTGGAAACACCATATATTTT
CASSWRQGSGNTIYF
>NA|TRBJ2-2|TRBD2|TRBV7-2
TGTGCCAGCAGCTACTTAGCGGGAACCGGGGAGCTGTTTTTT
CASSYLAGTGELFF
>once|TRBJ2-3|TRBD1|TRBV11-3
TGTGCCAGCAGCTTAAGACAGGGCCCGGCAGATACGCAGTATTTT
CASSLRQGPADTQYF
>NA|TRBJ2-7|TRBD1|TRBV19
TGTGCCAGTAGTGACACCGGGACAGGGGGTTACTACGAGCAGTACTTC
CASSDTGTGGYYEQYF